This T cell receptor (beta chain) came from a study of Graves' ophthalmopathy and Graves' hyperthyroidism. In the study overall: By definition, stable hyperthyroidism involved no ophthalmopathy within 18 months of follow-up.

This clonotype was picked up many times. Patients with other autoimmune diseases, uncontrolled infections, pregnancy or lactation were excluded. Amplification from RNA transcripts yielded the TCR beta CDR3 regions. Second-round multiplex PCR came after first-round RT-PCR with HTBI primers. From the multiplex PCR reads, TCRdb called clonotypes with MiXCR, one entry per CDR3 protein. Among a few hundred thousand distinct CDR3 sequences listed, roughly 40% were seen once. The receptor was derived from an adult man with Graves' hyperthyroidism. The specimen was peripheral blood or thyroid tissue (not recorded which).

The CDR3 region is CASGPPLHF. CDR3 coding DNA: TGTGCCAGCGGGCCACCCCTCCACTTT. The chain links TRBV12-3 or TRBV12-4 to TRBJ1-6; no firm D call. V was shortened by 8 bases and J by 11 bases, with 4 bases between the two germline ends. The CDR3 consists of 9 residues.